The next 9 T cell receptor beta chains were all read from a single sample in a study of T cell repertoires in cytomegalovirus infection. Each CDR3 protein gets one entry after TCRdb re-called the reads with MiXCR. Among 110,000 or so distinct CDR3 sequences listed, around 30% were seen once. Their recognized antigens are unknown. The starting material was CD8+ T cells from cultured PBMCs, obtained from culture after CMV antigen stimulation. These receptors were obtained from a human donor in good health (CMV status not recorded). Some clones in this sample may be carry-over from other donors' samples.

This clonotype was observed many times. The chain has TRBV7-8 and TRBJ2-1, with a possible D match to TRBD2 (5 bases). Germline CDR1 and CDR2: SGHVS and FQNEAQ. The CDR3 sequence is 13 residues long. With 3 bases removed from V and 6 bases from J, the gap between germline ends came to 9 bases. The CDR3 here is CASSFPRGNEQFF. In DNA form, the CDR3 reads TGTGCCAGCAGCTTCCCTCGGGGCAATGAGCAGTTCTTC.

On this clonotype itself: The CDR3 end shows no conserved phenylalanine or tryptophan, and so a read error is likely. This chain's CDR3 is CASSSLKQGATEAFL. The CDR3 DNA sequence: TGTGCCAGCAGCTCGCTAAAGCAGGGGGCCACTGAAGCTTTCTTA. The rearrangement uses TRBV7-6 and TRBJ1-1; 8 bases map to TRBD1. The CDR3 runs 15 residues. Germline trimming cut 4 bases from V and 4 bases from J; bases unmatched to any gene: 8. Germline CDR1 and CDR2: SGHVS and FNYEAQ.

This clonotype was seen ten or more times. CDR3: CASSLVQGEETQYF. The CDR3 DNA reads as TGTGCCAGCAGCTTAGTACAGGGAGAAGAGACCCAGTACTTC. The V call is TRBV7-2, the J call TRBJ2-5, with D maybe TRBD1 (6 bases). Per the germline V gene, CDR1 is SGHTA and CDR2 is FQGNSA. This CDR3 is built from 14 residues. Trimming took 1 base from V and 3 from J, leaving 9 bases between them.

The chain is built from TRBV4-1 and TRBJ2-3; 7 nucleotides align to TRBD2. Germline CDR1 and CDR2: MGHRA and YSYEKL. The trim removed 6 bases at V and 3 bases at J, leaving 12 bases unmatched. The CDR3 extends over 16 amino acids. The chain's CDR3 is CASRAELGGGTDTQYF. The CDR3 nucleotides read TGCGCCAGCAGGGCAGAGTTGGGCGGGGGAACAGATACGCAGTATTTT.

A few counts support this clonotype. The genes are TRBV6-2 or TRBV6-3 and TRBJ1-5; TRBD1 is a possible D gene (6 bases). Trimming removed 7 bases from V and 3 bases from J, with 13 bases in between. CDR1 is MNHEY and CDR2 is SVGEGT in the germline V gene. The CDR3 contains 14 residues. CDR3 sequence reads: CASTLGGLNQPQHF. The CDR3 nucleotides are TGTGCCAGCACCCTTGGGGGCCTCAATCAGCCCCAGCATTTT.

The chain has TRBV7-6 and TRBJ1-1, with D unclear. The germline V gene has CDR1 SGHVS and CDR2 FNYEAQ. The ends were cut back, 5 bases at V and 2 bases at J, with 18 bases in the middle. The CDR3 is made up of 16 amino acids. The CDR3 DNA follows: TGTGCCAGCAGCCCTAGCCTCCCTATCCTCAACACTGAAGCTTTCTTT. The encoded protein is CASSPSLPILNTEAFF.

This clonotype was counted many times. The chain couples TRBV7-2 to TRBJ1-1, with TRBD1 as a possible D gene (6 bases). Germline assignment: CDR1 SGHTA and CDR2 FQGNSA. This CDR3 region has 14 residues. The V gene lost 2 bases and the J gene lost 6 bases, with 13 bases spanning the gap. CDR3 coding DNA: TGTGCCAGCAGCTTATTCTACAGGGAGGCTGAAGCTTTCTTT. Translation gives CASSLFYREAEAFF.

This sequence joins TRBV7-3 and TRBJ1-1, with D hard to call. The CDR3 extends over 13 amino acids. Germline V gene data show CDR1 as SGHTA and CDR2 as FQGTGA. V dropped 0 bases and J dropped 5 bases, with 7 bases sitting between them. The CDR3 DNA reads as TGTGCCAGCAGCTTAACTCTGAGGACTGAAGCTTTCTTT. Amino acid sequence: CASSLTLRTEAFF. The whole variable domain, remainder taken from reference TRBV7-3 and TRBJ1-1, is GAGVSQTPSNKVTEKGKYVELRCDPISGHTALYWYRQSLGQGPEFLIYFQGTGAADDSGLPNDRFFAVRPEGSVSTLKIQRTERGDSAVYLCASSLTLRTEAFFGQGTRLTVV.

In nucleotides, the CDR3 is TGTGCCAGTAGTCTAGGGGTTAGCACTGAAGCTTTCTTT. This codes for CASSLGVSTEAFF. J is TRBJ1-1 and V is TRBV19; D might be TRBD1 (5 bases). V was trimmed by 5 bases and J by 4 bases, leaving 11 bases between them. CDR3 size: 13 residues. The germline gives CDR1 LNHDA, CDR2 SQIVND (reference sequence).